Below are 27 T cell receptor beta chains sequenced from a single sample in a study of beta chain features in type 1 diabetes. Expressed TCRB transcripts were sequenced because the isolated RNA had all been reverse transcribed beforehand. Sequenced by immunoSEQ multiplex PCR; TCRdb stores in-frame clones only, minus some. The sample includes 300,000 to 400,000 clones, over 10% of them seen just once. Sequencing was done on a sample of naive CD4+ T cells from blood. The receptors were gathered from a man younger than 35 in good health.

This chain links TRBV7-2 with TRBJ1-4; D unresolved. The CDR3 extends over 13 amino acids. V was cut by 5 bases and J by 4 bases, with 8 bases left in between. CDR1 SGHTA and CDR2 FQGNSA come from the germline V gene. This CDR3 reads CASSRFFNEKLFF. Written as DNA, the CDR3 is TGTGCCAGCAGCCGTTTCTTTAATGAAAAACTGTTTTTT. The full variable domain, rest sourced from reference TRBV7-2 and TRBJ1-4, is GAGVSQSPSNKVTEKGKDVELRCDPISGHTALYWYRQSLGQGLEFLIYFQGNSAPDKSGLPSDRFSAERTGGSVSTLTIQRTQQEDSAVYLCASSRFFNEKLFFGSGTQLSVL.

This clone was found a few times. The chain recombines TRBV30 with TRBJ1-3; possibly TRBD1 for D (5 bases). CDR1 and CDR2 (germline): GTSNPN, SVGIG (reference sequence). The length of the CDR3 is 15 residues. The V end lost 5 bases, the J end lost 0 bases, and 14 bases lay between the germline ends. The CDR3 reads CAWGRGELSGNTIYF. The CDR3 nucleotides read TGTGCCTGGGGCCGGGGGGAACTCTCTGGAAACACCATATATTTT. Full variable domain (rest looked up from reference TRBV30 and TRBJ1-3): SQTIHQWPATLVQPVGSPLSLECTVEGTSNPNLYWYRQAAGRGLQLLFYSVGIGQISSEVPQNLSASRPQDRQFILSSKKLLLSDSGFYLCAWGRGELSGNTIYFGEGSWLTVV.

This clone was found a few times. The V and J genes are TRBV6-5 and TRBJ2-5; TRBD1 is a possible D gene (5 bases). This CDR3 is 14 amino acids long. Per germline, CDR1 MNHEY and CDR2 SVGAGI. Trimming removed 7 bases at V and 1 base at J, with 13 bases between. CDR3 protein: CASKGEGAQETQYF. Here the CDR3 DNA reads TGTGCCAGCAAAGGGGAAGGGGCCCAAGAGACCCAGTACTTC.

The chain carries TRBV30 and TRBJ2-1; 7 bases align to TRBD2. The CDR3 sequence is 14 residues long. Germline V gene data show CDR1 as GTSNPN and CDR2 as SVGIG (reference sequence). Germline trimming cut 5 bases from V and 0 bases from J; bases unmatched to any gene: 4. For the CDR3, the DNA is TGTGCCTGGGGTGGGGGGGGCTCCTACAATGAGCAGTTCTTC. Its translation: CAWGGGGSYNEQFF. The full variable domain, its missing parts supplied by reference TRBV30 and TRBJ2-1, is SQTIHQWPATLVQPVGSPLSLECTVEGTSNPNLYWYRQAAGRGLQLLFYSVGIGQISSEVPQNLSASRPQDRQFILSSKKLLLSDSGFYLCAWGGGGSYNEQFFGPGTRLTVL.

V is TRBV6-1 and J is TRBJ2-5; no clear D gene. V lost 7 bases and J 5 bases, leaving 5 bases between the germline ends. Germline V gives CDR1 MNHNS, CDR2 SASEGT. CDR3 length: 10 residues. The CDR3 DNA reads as TGTGCCAGCAACGAGGAGACCCAGTACTTC. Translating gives CASNEETQYF.

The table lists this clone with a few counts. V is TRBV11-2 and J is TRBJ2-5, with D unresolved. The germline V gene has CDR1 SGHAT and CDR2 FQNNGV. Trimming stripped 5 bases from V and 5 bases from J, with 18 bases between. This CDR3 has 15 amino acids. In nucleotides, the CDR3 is TGTGCCAGCAGCCTGCTTTTGGGCCTACGGGAGACCCAGTACTTC. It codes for CASSLLLGLRETQYF. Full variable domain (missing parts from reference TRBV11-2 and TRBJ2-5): EAGVAQSPRYKIIEKRQSVAFWCNPISGHATLYWYQQILGQGPKLLIQFQNNGVVDDSQLPKDRFSAERLKGVDSTLKIQPAKLEDSAVYLCASSLLLGLRETQYFGPGTRLLVL.

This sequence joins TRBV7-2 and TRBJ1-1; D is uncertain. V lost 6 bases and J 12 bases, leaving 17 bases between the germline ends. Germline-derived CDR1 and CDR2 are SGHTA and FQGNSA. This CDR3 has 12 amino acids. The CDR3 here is CASRPDEGASFF. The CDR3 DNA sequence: TGTGCCAGCAGACCTGATGAGGGTGCATCTTTCTTT.

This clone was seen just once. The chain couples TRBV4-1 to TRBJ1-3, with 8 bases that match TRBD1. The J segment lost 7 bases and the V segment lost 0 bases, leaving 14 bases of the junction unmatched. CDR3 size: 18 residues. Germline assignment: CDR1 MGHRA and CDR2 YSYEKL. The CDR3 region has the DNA TGCGCCAGCAGCCAAGATCCCGGGACAGGTATCGGTCGGAACACCATATATTTT. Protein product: CASSQDPGTGIGRNTIYF.

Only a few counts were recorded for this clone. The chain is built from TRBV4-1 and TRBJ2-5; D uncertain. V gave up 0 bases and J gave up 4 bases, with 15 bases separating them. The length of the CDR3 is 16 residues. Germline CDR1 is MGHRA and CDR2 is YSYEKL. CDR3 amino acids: CASSQDGWAVPETQYF. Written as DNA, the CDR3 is TGCGCCAGCAGCCAAGATGGGTGGGCAGTCCCAGAGACCCAGTACTTC.

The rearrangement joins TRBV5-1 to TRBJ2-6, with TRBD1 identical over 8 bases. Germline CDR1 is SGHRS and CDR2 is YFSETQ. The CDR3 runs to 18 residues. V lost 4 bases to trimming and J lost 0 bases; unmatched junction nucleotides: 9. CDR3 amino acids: CASSQDRGLFSGANVLTF. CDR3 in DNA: TGCGCCAGCAGCCAAGACAGGGGCTTATTCTCTGGGGCCAACGTCCTGACTTTC.

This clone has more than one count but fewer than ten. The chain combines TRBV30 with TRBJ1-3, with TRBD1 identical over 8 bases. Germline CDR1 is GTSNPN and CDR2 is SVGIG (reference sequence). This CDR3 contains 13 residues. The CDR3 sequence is CGRTGTSGNTIYF. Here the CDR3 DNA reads TGTGGCCGGACAGGGACCTCTGGAAACACCATATATTTT.

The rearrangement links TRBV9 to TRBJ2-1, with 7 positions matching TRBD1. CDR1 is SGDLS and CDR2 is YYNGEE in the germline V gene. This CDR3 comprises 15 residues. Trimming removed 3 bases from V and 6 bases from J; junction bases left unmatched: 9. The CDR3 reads CASSATGQRSNEQFF. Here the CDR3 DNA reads TGTGCCAGCAGCGCCACGGGACAGAGATCCAATGAGCAGTTCTTC.

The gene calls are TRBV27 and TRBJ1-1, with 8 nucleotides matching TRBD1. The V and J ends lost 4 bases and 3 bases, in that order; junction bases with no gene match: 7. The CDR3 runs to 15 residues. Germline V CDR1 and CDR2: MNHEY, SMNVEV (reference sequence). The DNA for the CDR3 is TGTGCCAGCAGTTCACAAACAGGGGGGTACACTGAAGCTTTCTTT. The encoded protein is CASSSQTGGYTEAFF.

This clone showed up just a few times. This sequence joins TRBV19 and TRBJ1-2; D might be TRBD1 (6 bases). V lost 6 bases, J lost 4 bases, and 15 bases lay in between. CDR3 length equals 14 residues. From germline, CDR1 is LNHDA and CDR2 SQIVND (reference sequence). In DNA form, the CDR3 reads TGTGCCAGTAGCCGGGACAACCAAGTCTATGGCTACACCTTC. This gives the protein CASSRDNQVYGYTF.

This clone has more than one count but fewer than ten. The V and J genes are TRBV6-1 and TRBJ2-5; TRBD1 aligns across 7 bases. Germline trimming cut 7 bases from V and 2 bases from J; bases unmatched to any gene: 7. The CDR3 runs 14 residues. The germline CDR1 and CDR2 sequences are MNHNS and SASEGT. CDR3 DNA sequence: TGTGCCAGCATCCTTGGGACAGCGCAAGAGACCCAGTACTTC. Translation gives CASILGTAQETQYF.

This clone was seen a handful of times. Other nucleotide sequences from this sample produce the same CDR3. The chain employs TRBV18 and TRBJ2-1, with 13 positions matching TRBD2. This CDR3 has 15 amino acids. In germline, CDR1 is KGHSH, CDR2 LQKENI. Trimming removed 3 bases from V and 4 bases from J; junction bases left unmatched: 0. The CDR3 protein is CASSPGLAGYNEQFF. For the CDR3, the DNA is TGTGCCAGCTCACCGGGACTAGCGGGGTACAATGAGCAGTTCTTC.

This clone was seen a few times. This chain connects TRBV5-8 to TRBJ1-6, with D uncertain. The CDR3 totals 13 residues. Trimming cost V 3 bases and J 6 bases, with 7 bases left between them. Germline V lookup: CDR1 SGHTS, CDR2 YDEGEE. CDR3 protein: CASSSRSNSPLHF. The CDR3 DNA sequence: TGTGCCAGCAGCTCAAGGAGTAATTCACCCCTCCACTTT.

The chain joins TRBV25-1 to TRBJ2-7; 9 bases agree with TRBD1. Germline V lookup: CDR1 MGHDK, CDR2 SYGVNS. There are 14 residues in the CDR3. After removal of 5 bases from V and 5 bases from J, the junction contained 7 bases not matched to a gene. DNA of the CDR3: TGTGCCAGCAGTCCCCCGGGACAGGGTCACGAGCAGTACTTC. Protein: CASSPPGQGHEQYF.

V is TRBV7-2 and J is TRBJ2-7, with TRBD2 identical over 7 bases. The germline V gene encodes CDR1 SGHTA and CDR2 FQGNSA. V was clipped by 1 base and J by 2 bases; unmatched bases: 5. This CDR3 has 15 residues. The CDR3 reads CASSLETAGAYEQYF. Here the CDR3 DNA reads TGTGCCAGCAGCTTAGAAACGGCGGGAGCCTACGAGCAGTACTTC.

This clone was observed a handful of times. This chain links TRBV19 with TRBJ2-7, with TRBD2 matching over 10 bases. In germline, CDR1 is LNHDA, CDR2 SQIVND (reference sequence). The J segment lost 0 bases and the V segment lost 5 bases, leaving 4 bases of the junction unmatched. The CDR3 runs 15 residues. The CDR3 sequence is CASSLAGASSYEQYF. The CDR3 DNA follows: TGTGCCAGTAGTCTAGCGGGAGCCTCCTCCTACGAGCAGTACTTC.

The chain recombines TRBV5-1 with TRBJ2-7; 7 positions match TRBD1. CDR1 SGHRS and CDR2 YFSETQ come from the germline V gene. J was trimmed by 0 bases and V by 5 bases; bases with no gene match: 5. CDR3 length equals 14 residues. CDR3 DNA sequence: TGCGCCAGCAGTGAGGGGGCAGACTCCTACGAGCAGTACTTC. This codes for CASSEGADSYEQYF.

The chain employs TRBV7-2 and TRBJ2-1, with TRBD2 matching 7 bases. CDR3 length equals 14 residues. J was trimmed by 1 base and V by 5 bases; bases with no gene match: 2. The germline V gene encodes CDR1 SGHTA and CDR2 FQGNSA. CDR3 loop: CASSPAGSYNEQFF. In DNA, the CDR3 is TGTGCCAGCAGCCCAGCGGGGTCCTACAATGAGCAGTTCTTC.

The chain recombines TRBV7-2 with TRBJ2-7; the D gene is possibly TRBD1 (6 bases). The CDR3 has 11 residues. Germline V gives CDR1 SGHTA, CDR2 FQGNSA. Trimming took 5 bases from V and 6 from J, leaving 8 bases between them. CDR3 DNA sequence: TGTGCCAGCAGCGGCAGGGGCGAGCAGTACTTC. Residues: CASSGRGEQYF.

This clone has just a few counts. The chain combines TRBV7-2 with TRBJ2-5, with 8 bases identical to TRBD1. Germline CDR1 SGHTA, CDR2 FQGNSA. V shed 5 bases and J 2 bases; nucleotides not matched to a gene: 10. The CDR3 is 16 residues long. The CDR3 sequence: CASSPWGTGIQETQYF. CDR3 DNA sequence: TGTGCCAGCAGCCCATGGGGGACAGGCATACAAGAGACCCAGTACTTC.

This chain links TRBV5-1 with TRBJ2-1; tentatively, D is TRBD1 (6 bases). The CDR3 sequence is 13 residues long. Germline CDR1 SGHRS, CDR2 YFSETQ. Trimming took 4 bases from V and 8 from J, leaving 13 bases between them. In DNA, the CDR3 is TGCGCCAGCAGCGGGGGCCCTATATATGAGCAGTTCTTC. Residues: CASSGGPIYEQFF.

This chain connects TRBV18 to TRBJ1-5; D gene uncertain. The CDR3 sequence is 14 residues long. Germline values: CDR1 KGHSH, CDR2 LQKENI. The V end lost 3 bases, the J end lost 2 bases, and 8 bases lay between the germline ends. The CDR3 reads CASSPGRGNQPQHF. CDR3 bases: TGTGCCAGCTCACCGGGCCGCGGCAATCAGCCCCAGCATTTT.

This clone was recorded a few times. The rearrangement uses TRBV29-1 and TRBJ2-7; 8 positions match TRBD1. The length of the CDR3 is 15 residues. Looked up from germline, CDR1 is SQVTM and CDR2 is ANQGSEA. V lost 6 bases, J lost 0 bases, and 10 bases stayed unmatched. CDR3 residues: CSVLGDRGHSYEQYF. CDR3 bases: TGCAGCGTCCTAGGAGACAGGGGCCACTCCTACGAGCAGTACTTC.